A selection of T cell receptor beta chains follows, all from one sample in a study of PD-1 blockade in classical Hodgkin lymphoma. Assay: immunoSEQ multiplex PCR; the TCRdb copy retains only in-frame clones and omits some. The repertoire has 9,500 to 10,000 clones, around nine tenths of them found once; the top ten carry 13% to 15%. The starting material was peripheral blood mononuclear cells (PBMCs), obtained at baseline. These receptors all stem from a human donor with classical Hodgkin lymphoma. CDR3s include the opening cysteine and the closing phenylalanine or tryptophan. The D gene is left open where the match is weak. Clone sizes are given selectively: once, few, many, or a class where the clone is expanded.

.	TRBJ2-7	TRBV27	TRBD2	CASSPLGQAGGDEQYF	TGTGCCAGCAGTCCCCTGGGCCAAGCGGGGGGGGACGAGCAGTACTTC
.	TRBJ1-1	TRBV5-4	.	CASSGAGRRGLNTEAFF	TGTGCCAGCAGCGGGGCGGGGCGGCGCGGGCTGAACACTGAAGCTTTCTTT
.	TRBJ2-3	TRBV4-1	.	CASSQDSDSTDTQYF	TGCGCCAGCAGCCAAGATTCGGACAGCACAGATACGCAGTATTTT
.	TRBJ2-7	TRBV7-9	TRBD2	CASSLVITSGSTYEQYF	TGTGCCAGCAGCTTAGTCATCACTAGCGGGAGCACCTACGAGCAGTACTTC
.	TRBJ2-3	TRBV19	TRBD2	CASSIDLAGEKDTQYF	TGTGCCAGTAGTATAGACCTAGCGGGAGAAAAAGATACGCAGTATTTT
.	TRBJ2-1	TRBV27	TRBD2	CASSSTSGRSYNEQFF	TGTGCCAGCAGTTCTACTAGCGGGAGATCCTACAATGAGCAGTTCTTC
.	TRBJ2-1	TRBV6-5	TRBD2	CASGAGEVNEQFF	TGTGCCAGCGGCGCGGGAGAGGTTAATGAGCAGTTCTTC
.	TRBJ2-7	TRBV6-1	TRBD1	CASSEALQGAEEQYF	TGTGCCAGCAGTGAAGCCTTACAGGGGGCAGAGGAGCAGTACTTC
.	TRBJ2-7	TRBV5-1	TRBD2	CASTPGGVQAYEQYF	TGCGCCAGCACCCCGGGGGGGGTACAAGCCTACGAGCAGTACTTC
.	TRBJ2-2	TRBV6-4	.	CASSSTSDTGELFF	TGTGCCAGCAGTTCTACGTCGGACACCGGGGAGCTGTTTTTT
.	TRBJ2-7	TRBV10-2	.	CASSEAGSYEQYF	TGCGCCAGCAGTGAGGCGGGATCCTACGAGCAGTACTTC
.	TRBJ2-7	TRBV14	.	CASSQDSWGLYEQYF	TGTGCCAGCAGCCAAGACTCCTGGGGGCTGTACGAGCAGTACTTC
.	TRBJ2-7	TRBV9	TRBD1	CASSGGDRGYEQYF	TGTGCCAGCAGCGGAGGGGACAGGGGCTACGAGCAGTACTTC
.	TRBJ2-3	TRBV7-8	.	CASSLSRDTDTQYF	TGTGCCAGCAGCTTATCTCGGGACACAGATACGCAGTATTTT
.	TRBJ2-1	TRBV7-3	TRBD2	CASSFSSGAYNEQFF	TGTGCCAGCAGCTTCTCTAGCGGCGCATACAATGAGCAGTTCTTC
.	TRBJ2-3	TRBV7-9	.	CASSLAIAGEHSDTQYF	TGTGCCAGCAGCTTAGCGATCGCAGGGGAGCATTCAGATACGCAGTATTTT
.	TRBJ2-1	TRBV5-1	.	CASSPSTSSYNEQFF	TGCGCCAGCAGCCCAAGTACGAGCTCCTACAATGAGCAGTTCTTC
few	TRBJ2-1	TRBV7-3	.	CASSPLGNEQFF	TGTGCCAGCAGCCCCCTCGGAAATGAGCAGTTCTTC
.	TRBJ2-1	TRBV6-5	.	CASSYSRTPGANEQFF	TGTGCCAGCAGTTACTCGAGGACTCCCGGTGCGAATGAGCAGTTCTTC
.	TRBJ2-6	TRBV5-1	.	CASDTVSGANVLTF	TGCGCCAGTGACACAGTCTCTGGGGCCAACGTCCTGACTTTC
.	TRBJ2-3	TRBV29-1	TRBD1	CSAGQGEADTQYF	TGCAGCGCCGGACAGGGGGAAGCAGATACGCAGTATTTT
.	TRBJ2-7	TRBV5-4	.	CASSLGGEGGSYEQYF	TGTGCCAGCAGCTTGGGGGGTGAAGGGGGAAGCTACGAGCAGTACTTC
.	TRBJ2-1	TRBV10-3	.	CAISPKNGNEQFF	TGTGCCATCAGCCCCAAAAACGGGAATGAGCAGTTCTTC
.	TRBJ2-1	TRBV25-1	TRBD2	CASSESKLAGGYNEQFF	TGTGCCAGCAGTGAATCCAAACTAGCGGGGGGCTACAATGAGCAGTTCTTC
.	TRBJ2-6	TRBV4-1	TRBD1	CASSGTGVFGANVLTF	TGCGCCAGCTCCGGAACAGGGGTATTTGGGGCCAACGTCCTGACTTTC
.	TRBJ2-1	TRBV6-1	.	CASPDSTYSYNEQFF	TGTGCCAGTCCCGACAGTACCTACTCCTACAATGAGCAGTTCTTC
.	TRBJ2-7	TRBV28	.	CASSSGQLEGYEQYF	TGTGCCAGCAGTTCAGGACAGTTGGAGGGCTACGAGCAGTACTTC
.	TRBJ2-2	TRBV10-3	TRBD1	CAISESRDRLTGELFF	TGTGCCATCAGTGAGTCCCGGGACAGGTTGACCGGGGAGCTGTTTTTT
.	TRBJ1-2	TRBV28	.	CASSFGSYGYTF	TGTGCCAGCAGTTTTGGCAGCTATGGCTACACCTTC
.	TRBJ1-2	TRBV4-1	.	CASSQILLDSYGYTF	TGCGCCAGCAGCCAAATCTTGCTGGACTCCTATGGCTACACCTTC
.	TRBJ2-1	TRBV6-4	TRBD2	CASSDGSGSNEQFF	TGTGCCAGCAGTGACGGTAGCGGGAGCAATGAGCAGTTCTTC
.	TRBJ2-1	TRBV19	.	CASSIFWGGVLNEQFF	TGTGCCAGTAGTATTTTCTGGGGTGGGGTCCTCAATGAGCAGTTCTTC